These T cell receptor beta chains were read from a single sample in a study of blood T cell repertoires in COVID-19. The assay was immunoSEQ multiplex PCR, and TCRdb's table has in-frame clones only and misses some. Of approximately 300,000 clones listed, about 85% are singletons. Input material: peripheral blood. These receptors came from a man aged 18 to 29 with active or convalescent COVID-19. Both conserved end residues are trimmed from each CDR3.

v_call,j_call,cdr3_length,cdr3_aa
TRBV3-1/TRBV3-2,TRBJ2-1,14,ASSPIRVSSYNEQF
TRBV28,TRBJ1-1,10,ASARGGTEAF
TRBV29-1,TRBJ2-7,12,SVGAGTSSYEQY
TRBV4-1,TRBJ1-1,13,ASSQLPREVAEAF
TRBV5-6,TRBJ1-2,12,ASSLVTVNYGYT
TRBV5-4,TRBJ2-1,16,ASSPGTSGSLGYNEQF
TRBV10-3,TRBJ2-3,10,ATGEVTDTQY
TRBV12-5,TRBJ1-1,14,ASGSPAGLLKTGAF
TRBV10-3,TRBJ2-7,12,AISGTGGSYEQY
TRBV5-6,TRBJ2-7,13,ASSSYSRESHEQY
TRBV5-6,TRBJ2-4,12,ASRKAGDKNIQY
TRBV19,TRBJ1-4,12,ASSTRRPLDLLF
TRBV6-6,TRBJ1-1,14,ASTNRRDRQNTEAF
TRBV28,TRBJ1-5,10,ASKPSIQPQH
TRBV5-1,TRBJ1-1,12,ASSPRTGGTEAF
TRBV7-6,TRBJ2-1,13,ASSLVQGSGNEQF
TRBV2,TRBJ2-7,12,ASSQQGPSYEQY
TRBV28,TRBJ1-1,11,ASSLRDTTEAF
TRBV2,TRBJ2-1,12,ASSRVRGYNEQF
TRBV4-1,TRBJ2-7,12,ASSHLTGLNEQY
TRBV5-1,TRBJ1-1,13,ASSLGQYMNTEAF
TRBV28,TRBJ2-4,19,ASSLSLQLAGGPWSKNIQY
TRBV7-2,TRBJ1-2,14,ASSIDSTRFNYGYT
TRBV6-6,TRBJ2-7,11,ASSYRGQDEQY
TRBV6-2/TRBV6-3,TRBJ1-6,11,ASSYGHNSPLH
TRBV7-9,TRBJ2-7,15,ASSSTRLAGANYEQY
TRBV4-1,TRBJ1-2,11,ASSQVNRDSYT
TRBV28,TRBJ2-3,14,ASSFLGLLGTDTQY
TRBV5-4,TRBJ2-1,13,ASSAGLAGDNEQF
TRBV5-1,TRBJ2-7,11,ASSLSGGYEQY
TRBV5-4,TRBJ2-1,15,ASSLDPLASGSNEQF
TRBV6-6,TRBJ2-2,11,ASSFRSGGELF